This TCR beta chain derives from a study of prognosis after radiotherapy for stage I lung cancer. Across the whole study: Early 2018 to early 2019 saw enrollment of stage I non-small cell lung cancer patients.

Genomic DNA yielded TCR beta CDR3, amplified by two-round multiplex PCR. Amplification in first-round PCR relied on primers specific to each TRBV and TRBJ gene. Each CDR3 protein is one row after TCRdb ran MiXCR on the multiplex PCR reads. The sample holds about 59,000 distinct CDR3 sequences, 26% seen once. The trim removed 8 bases at V and 4 bases at J, leaving 11 bases unmatched. The CDR3 spans 15 residues. Germline loops: CDR1 KGHSH, CDR2 LQKENI. This TCR came from a donor at least 50 years old with non-small cell lung cancer. The chain employs TRBV18 and TRBJ2-7, with TRBD2 matching 10 bases. The material sequenced was PBMCs, taken before or after stereotactic body radiation therapy (not recorded which). The CDR3: CASTPSGGANYEQYF. In DNA form, the CDR3 reads TGTGCCAGCACCCCTAGCGGGGGAGCTAATTACGAGCAGTACTTC.